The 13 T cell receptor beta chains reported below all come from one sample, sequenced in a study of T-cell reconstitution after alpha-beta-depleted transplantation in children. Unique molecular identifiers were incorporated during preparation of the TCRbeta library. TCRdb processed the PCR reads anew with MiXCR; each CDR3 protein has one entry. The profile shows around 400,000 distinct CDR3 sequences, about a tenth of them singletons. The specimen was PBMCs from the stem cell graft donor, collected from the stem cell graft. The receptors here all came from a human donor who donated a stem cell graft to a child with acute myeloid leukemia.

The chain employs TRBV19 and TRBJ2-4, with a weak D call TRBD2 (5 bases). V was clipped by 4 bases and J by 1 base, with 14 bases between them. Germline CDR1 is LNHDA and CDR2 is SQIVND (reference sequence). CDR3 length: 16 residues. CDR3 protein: CASSKTDLAAKNIQYF. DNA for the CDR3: TGTGCCAGTAGTAAGACGGACCTAGCTGCCAAAAACATTCAGTACTTC.

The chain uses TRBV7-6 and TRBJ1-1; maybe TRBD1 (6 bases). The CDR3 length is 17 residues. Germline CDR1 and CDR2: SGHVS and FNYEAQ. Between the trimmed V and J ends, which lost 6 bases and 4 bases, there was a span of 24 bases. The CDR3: CASRRGGVGALGTEAFF. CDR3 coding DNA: TGTGCCAGCAGGAGGGGGGGAGTAGGGGCTTTGGGCACTGAAGCTTTCTTT. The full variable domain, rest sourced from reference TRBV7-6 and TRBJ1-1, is GAGVSQSPRYKVTKRGQDVALRCDPISGHVSLYWYRQALGQGPEFLTYFNYEAQQDKSGLPNDRFSAERPEGSISTLTIQRTEQRDSAMYRCASRRGGVGALGTEAFFGQGTRLTVV.

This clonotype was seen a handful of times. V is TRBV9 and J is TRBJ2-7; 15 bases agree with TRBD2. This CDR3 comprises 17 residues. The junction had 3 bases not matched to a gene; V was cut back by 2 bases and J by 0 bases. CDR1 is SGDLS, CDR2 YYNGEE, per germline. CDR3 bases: TGTGCCAGCAGCGTCGGACTAGCGGGAGGGAGCTCCTACGAGCAGTACTTC. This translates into CASSVGLAGGSSYEQYF.

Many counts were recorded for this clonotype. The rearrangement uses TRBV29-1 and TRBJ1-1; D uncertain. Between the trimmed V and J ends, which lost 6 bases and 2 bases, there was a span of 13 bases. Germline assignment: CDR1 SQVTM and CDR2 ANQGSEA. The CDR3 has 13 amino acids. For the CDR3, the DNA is TGCAGCGTAGCTCAGAGTGGTAACACTGAAGCTTTCTTT. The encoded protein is CSVAQSGNTEAFF.

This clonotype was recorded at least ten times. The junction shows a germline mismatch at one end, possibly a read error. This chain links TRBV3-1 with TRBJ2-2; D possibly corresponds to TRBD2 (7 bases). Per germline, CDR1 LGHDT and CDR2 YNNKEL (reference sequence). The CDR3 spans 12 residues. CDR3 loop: CASGGATGELFF. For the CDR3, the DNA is TGCGCCTCGGGGGGCGCGACCGGGGAGCTGTTTTTT.

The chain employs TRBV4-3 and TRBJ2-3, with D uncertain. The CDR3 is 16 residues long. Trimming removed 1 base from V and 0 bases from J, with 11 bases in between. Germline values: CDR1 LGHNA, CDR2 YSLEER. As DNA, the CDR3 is TGCGCCAGCAGCCAAGGCTCGTTCGAAAGCACAGATACGCAGTATTTT. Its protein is CASSQGSFESTDTQYF.

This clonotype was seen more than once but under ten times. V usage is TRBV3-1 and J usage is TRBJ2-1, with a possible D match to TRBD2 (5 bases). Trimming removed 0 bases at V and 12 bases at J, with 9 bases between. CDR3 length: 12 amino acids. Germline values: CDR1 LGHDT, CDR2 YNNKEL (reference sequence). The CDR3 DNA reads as TGTGCCAGCAGCCAAGACGGGCGGGTGCAGTTCTTC. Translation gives CASSQDGRVQFF.

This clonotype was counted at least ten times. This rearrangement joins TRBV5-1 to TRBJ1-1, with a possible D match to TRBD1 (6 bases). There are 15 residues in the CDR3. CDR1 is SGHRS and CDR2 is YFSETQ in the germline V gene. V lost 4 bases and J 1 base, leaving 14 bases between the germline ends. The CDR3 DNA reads TGCGCCAGCAGCCCACCGACAGGACAGAACACTGAAGCTTTCTTT. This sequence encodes CASSPPTGQNTEAFF. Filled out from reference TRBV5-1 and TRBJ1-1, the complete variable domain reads KAGVTQTPRYLIKTRGQQVTLSCSPISGHRSVSWYQQTPGQGLQFLFEYFSETQRNKGNFPGRFSGRQFSNSRSEMNVSTLELGDSALYLCASSPPTGQNTEAFFGQGTRLTVV.

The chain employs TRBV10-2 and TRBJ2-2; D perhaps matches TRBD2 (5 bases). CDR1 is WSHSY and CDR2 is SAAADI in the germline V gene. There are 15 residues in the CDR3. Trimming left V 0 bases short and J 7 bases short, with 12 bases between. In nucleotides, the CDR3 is TGCGCCAGCAGTGAGTCGGGAGTACGCGGCGGGGAGCTGTTTTTT. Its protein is CASSESGVRGGELFF.

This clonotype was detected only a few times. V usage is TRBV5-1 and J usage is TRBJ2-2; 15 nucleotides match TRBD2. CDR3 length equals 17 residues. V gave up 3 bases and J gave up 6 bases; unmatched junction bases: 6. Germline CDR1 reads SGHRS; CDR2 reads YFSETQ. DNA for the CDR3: TGCGCCAGCAGCTCGGGACTAGCGGGAGGATCATCCGGGGAGCTGTTTTTT. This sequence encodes CASSSGLAGGSSGELFF. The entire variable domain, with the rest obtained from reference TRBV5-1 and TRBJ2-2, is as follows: KAGVTQTPRYLIKTRGQQVTLSCSPISGHRSVSWYQQTPGQGLQFLFEYFSETQRNKGNFPGRFSGRQFSNSRSEMNVSTLELGDSALYLCASSSGLAGGSSGELFFGEGSRLTVL.

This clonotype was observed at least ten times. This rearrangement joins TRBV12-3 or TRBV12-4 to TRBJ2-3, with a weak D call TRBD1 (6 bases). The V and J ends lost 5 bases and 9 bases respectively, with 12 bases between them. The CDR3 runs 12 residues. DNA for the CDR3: TGTGCCAGCAGTCCCGGGACACCGACGCAGTATTTT. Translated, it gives CASSPGTPTQYF.

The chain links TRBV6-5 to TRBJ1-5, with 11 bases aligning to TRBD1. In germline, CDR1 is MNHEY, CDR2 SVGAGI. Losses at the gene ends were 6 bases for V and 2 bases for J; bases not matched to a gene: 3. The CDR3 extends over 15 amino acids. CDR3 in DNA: TGTGCCAGCAGGGGGGGACAGGGGGGCAATCAGCCCCAGCATTTT. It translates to CASRGGQGGNQPQHF.

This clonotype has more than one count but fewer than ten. The CDR3, as DNA: TGTGCCAGTAGTATCCGAGGACAAGGGCCGTCCTACGAGCAGTACTTC. It specifies CASSIRGQGPSYEQYF. This chain links TRBV19 with TRBJ2-7, with D possibly matching TRBD1 (5 bases). The CDR3 has 16 residues. Trimming removed 3 bases at V and 1 base at J, with 16 bases between. Germline V lookup: CDR1 LNHDA, CDR2 SQIVND (reference sequence).